Following are 19 T cell receptor beta chains from one sample sequenced in a study of cytomegalovirus exposure and HLA in healthy donors. Use of 60 Vbeta and 13 Jbeta primers characterized the PCR. Data came from immunoSEQ multiplex PCR; TCRdb stores just in-frame clones and leaves some out. This table has about 130,000 clones, 84% appearing once. Sequencing input: PBMCs. The receptors shown here come from a young woman in good health and CMV-seropositive.

This chain joins TRBV5-1 and TRBJ2-5, with 8 bases fitting TRBD2. J gave up 2 bases and V 6 bases, and 9 bases lay outside the gene matches. CDR1 is SGHRS and CDR2 is YFSETQ in the germline V gene. The CDR3 spans 15 residues. The CDR3 DNA sequence: TGCGCCAGCACACTAGGGAGCGGGGGACAAGAGACCCAGTACTTC. Its translation is CASTLGSGGQETQYF.

The V call is TRBV7-3, the J call TRBJ2-1, with 7 bases matching TRBD2. This CDR3 spans 15 amino acids. Per the germline V gene, CDR1 is SGHTA and CDR2 is FQGTGA. With 5 bases clipped from V and 5 bases from J, the junction kept 9 bases outside the gene matches. CDR3 loop: CASSPSSGLNNEQFF. The CDR3 coding sequence is TGTGCCAGCAGCCCTTCTAGCGGCCTCAACAATGAGCAGTTCTTC.

The chain recombines TRBV27 with TRBJ2-1, with 11 bases that match TRBD2. This CDR3 region has 16 residues. With 0 bases clipped from V and 8 bases from J, the junction kept 6 bases outside the gene matches. Germline values: CDR1 MNHEY, CDR2 SMNVEV (reference sequence). CDR3 sequence reads: CASSLSLPSGGYEQFF. CDR3 DNA sequence: TGTGCCAGCAGTTTATCCCTCCCTAGCGGGGGGTATGAGCAGTTCTTC.

The chain couples TRBV18 to TRBJ2-7; 10 nucleotides align to TRBD1. Trimming cost V 4 bases and J 2 bases; bases outside gene matches: 5. The germline gives CDR1 KGHSH, CDR2 LQKENI. The CDR3 is 15 amino acids. CDR3 DNA sequence: TGTGCCAGCTCACTCTCCGGGACAGGGGCCTACGAGCAGTACTTC. Protein product: CASSLSGTGAYEQYF.

V usage is TRBV10-2 and J usage is TRBJ1-2; D not resolved. Trimming removed 2 bases at V and 1 base at J, with 5 bases between. Germline values: CDR1 WSHSY, CDR2 SAAADI. CDR3 length: 13 amino acids. The CDR3 protein is CASSEAHNYGYTF. As DNA, the CDR3 is TGCGCCAGCAGTGAGGCACATAACTATGGCTACACCTTC.

The rearrangement links TRBV5-4 to TRBJ2-3, with 8 bases identical to TRBD2. The CDR3 spans 15 residues. CDR1 is SGHNT and CDR2 is YYREEE in the germline V gene (reference sequence). V was clipped by 5 bases and J by 2 bases; unmatched bases: 7. CDR3 sequence reads: CASRFSGVFTDTQYF. The DNA for the CDR3 is TGTGCCAGCAGGTTTAGCGGGGTCTTCACAGATACGCAGTATTTT.

This chain connects TRBV18 to TRBJ2-1; 12 bases are shared with TRBD2. Germline V CDR1 and CDR2: KGHSH, LQKENI. With 1 base clipped from V and 7 bases from J, the junction kept 8 bases outside the gene matches. The CDR3 totals 17 residues. CDR3 residues: CASSPRPLAGGGNEQFF. As DNA, the CDR3 is TGTGCCAGCTCACCACGCCCACTAGCGGGGGGCGGGAATGAGCAGTTCTTC.

The rearrangement joins TRBV5-8 to TRBJ1-3, with 7 bases that match TRBD1. The CDR3 sequence is 15 residues long. Germline trimming cut 6 bases from V and 0 bases from J; bases unmatched to any gene: 6. Germline loops: CDR1 SGHTS, CDR2 YDEGEE. In nucleotides, the CDR3 is TGTGCCAGCAACCGGGAGGGGGCCTCTGGAAACACCATATATTTT. It codes for CASNREGASGNTIYF. The full variable domain, in which reference TRBV5-8 and TRBJ1-3 provide the parts outside the CDR3, is EAGVTQSPTHLIKTRGQQATLRCSPISGHTSVYWYQQALGLGLQFLLWYDEGEERNRGNFPPRFSGRQFPNYSSELNVNALELEDSALYLCASNREGASGNTIYFGEGSWLTVV.

V is TRBV7-7 and J is TRBJ2-5; D might be TRBD1 (5 bases). CDR3 length: 13 amino acids. Per the germline V gene, CDR1 is SSHAT and CDR2 is FNYEAQ (reference sequence). V was trimmed by 6 bases and J by 1 base, leaving 9 bases between them. CDR3 in amino acids: CASSPDSQETQYF. CDR3 nucleotides: TGTGCCAGCAGTCCCGACAGCCAAGAGACCCAGTACTTC. The entire variable domain, with the rest obtained from reference TRBV7-7 and TRBJ2-5, is as follows: GAGVSQSPRYKVTKRGQDVTLRCDPISSHATLYWYQQALGQGPEFLTYFNYEAQPDKSGLPSDRFSAERPEGSISTLTIQRTEQRDSAMYRCASSPDSQETQYFGPGTRLLVL.

The sample holds one count of this clone. Here the CDR3 reads CASSLRDRDYGYTF. CDR3 coding DNA: TGTGCCAGTAGTCTCCGGGACAGGGACTATGGCTACACCTTC. The chain is built from TRBV19 and TRBJ1-2; TRBD1 agrees at 9 bases. V was pared by 5 bases and J by 3 bases, with 4 bases of the junction left unmatched. Germline V gene data show CDR1 as LNHDA and CDR2 as SQIVND (reference sequence). CDR3 length: 14 residues.

This rearrangement joins TRBV5-4 to TRBJ2-7, with 8 bases matching TRBD2. The CDR3 loop spans 13 amino acids. The V gene's germline CDR1 is SGHNT and CDR2 YYREEE (reference sequence). Trimming at V came to 0 bases and at J to 10 bases, leaving 6 bases not matched to a gene. The CDR3 region has the DNA TGTGCCAGCAGCTTGGCCAGCGGGGGTGACCAGTACTTC. It yields the protein CASSLASGGDQYF.

CDR3 in amino acids: CASEAGQNTGELFF. The CDR3 nucleotides are TGTGCCAGCGAAGCTGGACAGAACACCGGGGAGCTGTTTTTT. The rearrangement uses TRBV6-4 and TRBJ2-2; tentatively, D is TRBD1 (5 bases). The CDR3 has 14 residues. In germline, CDR1 is MRHNA, CDR2 SNTAGT. Trimming removed 8 bases at V and 1 base at J, with 11 bases between.

This sequence joins TRBV4-1 and TRBJ2-3, with D possibly being TRBD2 (7 bases). This CDR3 spans 15 amino acids. Germline CDR1 is MGHRA and CDR2 is YSYEKL. V lost 0 bases and J lost 3, with 10 bases in between. The DNA of the CDR3 is TGCGCCAGCAGCCAAGAGCGGGGGCGGACAGATACGCAGTATTTT. As protein: CASSQERGRTDTQYF.

Here the CDR3 DNA reads TGCAGCGTTGAGACCCCCCGGGAATTGGATGGCTACACCTTC. Its translation is CSVETPRELDGYTF. The chain combines TRBV29-1 with TRBJ1-2; D is unclear. The germline CDR1 and CDR2 sequences are SQVTM and ANQGSEA. Trimming stripped 3 bases from V and 6 bases from J, with 17 bases between. There are 14 residues in the CDR3.

This clone was observed a single time. V gene TRBV19 combines with J gene TRBJ1-5; 7 nucleotides agree with TRBD1. This CDR3 has 17 residues. Germline-derived CDR1 and CDR2 are LNHDA and SQIVND (reference sequence). The V segment lost 3 bases and the J segment 4 bases; nucleotides outside the gene matches: 12. The CDR3 loop is CASSIGGGGKGNQPQHF. In DNA, the CDR3 is TGTGCCAGTAGTATTGGAGGAGGGGGCAAGGGTAATCAGCCCCAGCATTTT.

Comments on this clone: Other DNA sequences in the sample encode the same CDR3. J is TRBJ1-2 and V is TRBV19; D may be TRBD1 (6 bases). The CDR3 is made up of 14 amino acids. Deletions cut 3 bases from V and 1 base from J, with 9 bases between. CDR1 and CDR2 (germline): LNHDA, SQIVND (reference sequence). CDR3 protein: CASSMGHRNYGYTF. CDR3 sequence (DNA): TGTGCCAGTAGTATGGGACACCGTAACTATGGCTACACCTTC.

The chain employs TRBV11-2 and TRBJ2-3, with 9 bases lining up with TRBD2. V was pared by 1 base and J by 5 bases, with 7 bases of the junction left unmatched. Germline V CDR1 and CDR2: SGHAT, FQNNGV. CDR3 size: 16 residues. The CDR3 DNA is TGTGCCAGCAGCTTAGGTGCGGGGGGGCCCGGAGATACGCAGTATTTT. It translates to CASSLGAGGPGDTQYF.

The V and J genes are TRBV28 and TRBJ2-5, with TRBD1 matching over 8 bases. TRBJ2-7 explains the end of the DNA better; the J call may be wrong. This CDR3 is 15 amino acids long. Germline V CDR1 and CDR2: MDHEN, SYDVKM. CDR3 loop: CASTSSLDRVYEQYF. CDR3 nucleotide sequence: TGTGCCAGCACCTCTTCCCTGGACAGGGTCTACGAGCAGTACTTC.

This clone was detected a few times. The V gene is TRBV5-4, the J gene TRBJ2-1, with TRBD2 identical over 8 bases. The V gene end was trimmed by 6 bases and the J gene end by 0 bases; junction bases not matched to a gene: 8. The CDR3 length is 16 residues. Germline CDR1 and CDR2: SGHNT and YYREEE (reference sequence). CDR3 nucleotide sequence: TGTGCCAGCAAAATGGGCGGGGGGAGCTCCTACAATGAGCAGTTCTTC. Protein: CASKMGGGSSYNEQFF.